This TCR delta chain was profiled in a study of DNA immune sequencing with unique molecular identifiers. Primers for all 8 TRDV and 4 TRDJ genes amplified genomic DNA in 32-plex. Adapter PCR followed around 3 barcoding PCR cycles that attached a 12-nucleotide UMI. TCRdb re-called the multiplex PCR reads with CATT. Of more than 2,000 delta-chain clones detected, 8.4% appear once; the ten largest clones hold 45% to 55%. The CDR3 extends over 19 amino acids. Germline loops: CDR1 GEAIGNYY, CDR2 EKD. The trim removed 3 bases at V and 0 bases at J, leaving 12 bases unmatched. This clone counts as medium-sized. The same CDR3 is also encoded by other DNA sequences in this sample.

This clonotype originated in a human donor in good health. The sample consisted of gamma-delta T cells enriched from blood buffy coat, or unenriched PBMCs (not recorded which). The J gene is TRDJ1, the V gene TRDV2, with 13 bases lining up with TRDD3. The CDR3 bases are TGTGCCTGTGACGATGTACTGGGGGATACGCGAGGAGACACCGATAAACTCATCTTT. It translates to CACDDVLGDTRGDTDKLIF.